A selection of T cell receptor beta chains follows, all from one sample in a study of CD8+ T cells in alopecia areata. Measured with immunoSEQ multiplex PCR; TCRdb has only the in-frame clones, and not every one. This table has 140,000 to 150,000 clones, 87% appearing once. Sequenced material: CD8+ T cells sorted from blood, taken at week 0. These receptors originate from a human donor with alopecia areata. Each CDR3 is given with its conserved first and last residue. The order of the fields is J gene, D gene, V gene, CDR3 length, clone size, CDR3 DNA, CDR3 protein. D genes are given only for firm matches. Clone size is shown for a subset of rows, as once, few, many or a class of expanded clone.

j_call: TRBJ2-5; d_call: -; v_call: TRBV2; cdr3_length: 13; clone_size: -; cdr3_nt: TGTGCCAGCTCTTCCGGGAGTCAAGAGACCCAGTACTTC; cdr3_aa: CASSSGSQETQYF
j_call: TRBJ2-4; d_call: -; v_call: TRBV7-9; cdr3_length: 13; clone_size: -; cdr3_nt: TGTGCCAGCAGCTTAGGAGACAAAAACATTCAGTACTTC; cdr3_aa: CASSLGDKNIQYF
j_call: TRBJ2-7; d_call: -; v_call: TRBV18; cdr3_length: 13; clone_size: -; cdr3_nt: TGTGCCAGCTCCCCTCCGGACTACGGGGAGCAGTACTTC; cdr3_aa: CASSPPDYGEQYF
j_call: TRBJ2-1; d_call: TRBD1; v_call: TRBV13; cdr3_length: 16; clone_size: -; cdr3_nt: TGTGCCAGCAGCCCTCTGCCGACAGGGTGGAGGAATGAGCAGTTCTTC; cdr3_aa: CASSPLPTGWRNEQFF
j_call: TRBJ2-7; d_call: -; v_call: TRBV30; cdr3_length: 11; clone_size: -; cdr3_nt: TGTGCCTGGAGTGATGGGAACGAGCAGTACTTC; cdr3_aa: CAWSDGNEQYF
j_call: TRBJ2-3; d_call: TRBD2; v_call: TRBV2; cdr3_length: 20; clone_size: -; cdr3_nt: TGTGCCAGCAGCTCCCCCTGGACTAGCGGGGGGACAGTGGGCACAGATACGCAGTATTTT; cdr3_aa: CASSSPWTSGGTVGTDTQYF
j_call: TRBJ1-2; d_call: -; v_call: TRBV27; cdr3_length: 13; clone_size: -; cdr3_nt: TGTGCCAGCAGAAAGGACATCACGTATGGCTACACCTTC; cdr3_aa: CASRKDITYGYTF
j_call: TRBJ2-1; d_call: TRBD2; v_call: TRBV25-1; cdr3_length: 17; clone_size: -; cdr3_nt: TGTGCCAGCAGTGACCCCCGGGCTAGCGGGGCCTACAATGAGCAGTTCTTC; cdr3_aa: CASSDPRASGAYNEQFF
j_call: TRBJ2-2; d_call: TRBD2; v_call: TRBV27; cdr3_length: 15; clone_size: -; cdr3_nt: TGTGCCAGCAGTTTCGGACTAGCGGGGGCCGGGGAGCTGTTTTTT; cdr3_aa: CASSFGLAGAGELFF
j_call: TRBJ2-7; d_call: TRBD1; v_call: TRBV27; cdr3_length: 19; clone_size: -; cdr3_nt: TGTGCCAGCAGTATCTCACCGGGACAGGGATTTTCTAGCTCCTACGAGCAGTACTTC; cdr3_aa: CASSISPGQGFSSSYEQYF
j_call: TRBJ2-7; d_call: -; v_call: TRBV9; cdr3_length: 13; clone_size: -; cdr3_nt: TGTGCCAGCAGCCCTACCGCCGGGAACGAGCAGTACTTC; cdr3_aa: CASSPTAGNEQYF
j_call: TRBJ2-7; d_call: TRBD1; v_call: TRBV15; cdr3_length: 16; clone_size: -; cdr3_nt: TGTGCCACCAGCGAAGACAGGGCTTACCTTTCCTACGAGCAGTACTTC; cdr3_aa: CATSEDRAYLSYEQYF
j_call: TRBJ2-7; d_call: TRBD1; v_call: TRBV7-8; cdr3_length: 16; clone_size: once; cdr3_nt: TGTGCCAGCAGCTCCATGGTTGGGACAGGGTCCCACGAGCAGTACTTC; cdr3_aa: CASSSMVGTGSHEQYF
j_call: TRBJ2-7; d_call: -; v_call: TRBV27; cdr3_length: 10; clone_size: -; cdr3_nt: TGTGCCAGCGGTGCGTACGAGCAGTACTTC; cdr3_aa: CASGAYEQYF
j_call: TRBJ1-2; d_call: -; v_call: TRBV27; cdr3_length: 14; clone_size: -; cdr3_nt: TGTGCCAGCAGTACGACAGTTGCGGGCTATGGCTACACCTTC; cdr3_aa: CASSTTVAGYGYTF
j_call: TRBJ2-1; d_call: -; v_call: TRBV4-1; cdr3_length: 13; clone_size: -; cdr3_nt: TGCGCCAGCAGCCAAGAGGGTATGGATGAGCAGTTCTTC; cdr3_aa: CASSQEGMDEQFF
j_call: TRBJ1-2; d_call: -; v_call: TRBV4-1; cdr3_length: 16; clone_size: -; cdr3_nt: TGCGCCAGCAGCCAAGAGTTCCCCGGGACGTCCTATGGCTACACCTTC; cdr3_aa: CASSQEFPGTSYGYTF
j_call: TRBJ2-7; d_call: -; v_call: TRBV18; cdr3_length: 13; clone_size: -; cdr3_nt: TGTGCCAGCTCACGGGAGGAACCCTACGAGCAGTACTTC; cdr3_aa: CASSREEPYEQYF
j_call: TRBJ2-1; d_call: -; v_call: TRBV7-9; cdr3_length: 13; clone_size: -; cdr3_nt: TGTGCCAGCAGCACTCGCGACAGCAATGAGCAGTTCTTC; cdr3_aa: CASSTRDSNEQFF
j_call: TRBJ2-7; d_call: TRBD2; v_call: TRBV18; cdr3_length: 15; clone_size: -; cdr3_nt: TGTGCCAGCTCACCATGGGTAGCTAGCGGCTACGAGCAGTACTTC; cdr3_aa: CASSPWVASGYEQYF
j_call: TRBJ1-1; d_call: TRBD1; v_call: TRBV4-1; cdr3_length: 13; clone_size: -; cdr3_nt: TGCGCCAGCAGCCTCGGACAGGCCGATGAAGCTTTCTTT; cdr3_aa: CASSLGQADEAFF
j_call: TRBJ1-4; d_call: -; v_call: TRBV7-2; cdr3_length: 12; clone_size: -; cdr3_nt: TGTGCCAGCAGCTTAACAGGGGAAAAACTGTTTTTT; cdr3_aa: CASSLTGEKLFF
j_call: TRBJ1-1; d_call: -; v_call: TRBV9; cdr3_length: 15; clone_size: -; cdr3_nt: TGTGCCAGCAGCGCCCACAGCGGTTTGAACACTGAAGCTTTCTTT; cdr3_aa: CASSAHSGLNTEAFF
j_call: TRBJ2-7; d_call: -; v_call: TRBV29-1; cdr3_length: 13; clone_size: -; cdr3_nt: TGCAGCGTTGAAACCGGGTACTACTACGAGCAGTACTTC; cdr3_aa: CSVETGYYYEQYF
j_call: TRBJ2-5; d_call: -; v_call: TRBV7-3; cdr3_length: 16; clone_size: -; cdr3_nt: TGTGCCAGCAGCTTAACCGCCGGGAAAGTAGGAGAGACCCAGTACTTC; cdr3_aa: CASSLTAGKVGETQYF
j_call: TRBJ1-1; d_call: -; v_call: TRBV9; cdr3_length: 13; clone_size: -; cdr3_nt: TGTGCCAGCAGCCCGAGCCGGGGGGCTGAAGCTTTCTTT; cdr3_aa: CASSPSRGAEAFF
j_call: TRBJ1-5; d_call: TRBD1; v_call: TRBV4-2; cdr3_length: 15; clone_size: -; cdr3_nt: TGTGCCAGCAGCCTACATAGACAGGGGAATCAGCCCCAGCATTTT; cdr3_aa: CASSLHRQGNQPQHF
j_call: TRBJ2-1; d_call: TRBD2; v_call: TRBV11-1; cdr3_length: 15; clone_size: -; cdr3_nt: TGTGCCAGCAGCTTCCGAACTAGCGGGAGCAATGAGCAGTTCTTC; cdr3_aa: CASSFRTSGSNEQFF
j_call: TRBJ2-7; d_call: -; v_call: TRBV5-1; cdr3_length: 15; clone_size: -; cdr3_nt: TGCGCCAGCAGCTTGGAATCCGGGGATCTGCTCGAGCAGTACTTC; cdr3_aa: CASSLESGDLLEQYF
j_call: TRBJ2-3; d_call: -; v_call: TRBV9; cdr3_length: 15; clone_size: -; cdr3_nt: TGTGCCAGCAGCGACCCCCCCGGGGTAACAGATACGCAGTATTTT; cdr3_aa: CASSDPPGVTDTQYF
j_call: TRBJ2-2; d_call: -; v_call: TRBV11-2; cdr3_length: 18; clone_size: -; cdr3_nt: TGTGCCAGCAGCTTAGATGCATGGGGGCAGCCAACCACCGGGGAGCTGTTTTTT; cdr3_aa: CASSLDAWGQPTTGELFF
j_call: TRBJ1-1; d_call: TRBD1; v_call: TRBV5-5; cdr3_length: 16; clone_size: -; cdr3_nt: TGTGCCAGCAGCTCCGACTACAGGGGCACGAACACTGAAGCTTTCTTT; cdr3_aa: CASSSDYRGTNTEAFF
j_call: TRBJ2-3; d_call: TRBD2; v_call: TRBV6-1; cdr3_length: 14; clone_size: -; cdr3_nt: TGTGCCAGCAGTTGGGCGGGAGGGACAGATACGCAGTATTTT; cdr3_aa: CASSWAGGTDTQYF
j_call: TRBJ2-3; d_call: -; v_call: TRBV5-1; cdr3_length: 12; clone_size: -; cdr3_nt: TGCGCCAGCAGCTCCAGCACAGATACGCAGTATTTT; cdr3_aa: CASSSSTDTQYF
j_call: TRBJ2-1; d_call: TRBD2; v_call: TRBV12-5; cdr3_length: 16; clone_size: -; cdr3_nt: TGTGCTAGTGGTTTCCCTTCGCGGGAGGGATGGAGTGAGCAGTTCTTC; cdr3_aa: CASGFPSREGWSEQFF
j_call: TRBJ2-7; d_call: TRBD2; v_call: TRBV10-3; cdr3_length: 14; clone_size: -; cdr3_nt: TGTGCCATCAGTCCCGCGGCTAGCGGCTACGAGCAGTACTTC; cdr3_aa: CAISPAASGYEQYF
j_call: TRBJ2-1; d_call: TRBD2; v_call: TRBV29-1; cdr3_length: 10; clone_size: once; cdr3_nt: TGCAGCGTTGCGGGGGGTGAGCAGTTCTTC; cdr3_aa: CSVAGGEQFF
j_call: TRBJ2-3; d_call: -; v_call: TRBV2; cdr3_length: 13; clone_size: -; cdr3_nt: TGTGCCTGTGAGGCGGGGTACACAGATACGCAGTATTTT; cdr3_aa: CACEAGYTDTQYF
j_call: TRBJ2-1; d_call: TRBD1; v_call: TRBV28; cdr3_length: 16; clone_size: -; cdr3_nt: TGTGCCAGCAGTTCACCAACCGGACAGGGGGGGAATGAGCAGTTCTTC; cdr3_aa: CASSSPTGQGGNEQFF
j_call: TRBJ2-5; d_call: -; v_call: TRBV5-6; cdr3_length: 13; clone_size: -; cdr3_nt: TGTGCCAGCAGCTTGCTACAGCAAGAGACCCAGTACTTC; cdr3_aa: CASSLLQQETQYF
j_call: TRBJ2-1; d_call: -; v_call: TRBV7-9; cdr3_length: 12; clone_size: -; cdr3_nt: TGTGCCAGCAGCCAACGGGCCAATGAGCAGTTCTTC; cdr3_aa: CASSQRANEQFF
j_call: TRBJ2-7; d_call: TRBD1; v_call: TRBV2; cdr3_length: 11; clone_size: -; cdr3_nt: TGTGCCAGCAGCGGGACAGTCGAGCAGTACTTC; cdr3_aa: CASSGTVEQYF
j_call: TRBJ2-7; d_call: -; v_call: TRBV4-1; cdr3_length: 14; clone_size: -; cdr3_nt: TGCGCCAGCAGCCAAGACACCCTCGGCTACGAGCAGTACTTC; cdr3_aa: CASSQDTLGYEQYF
j_call: TRBJ1-5; d_call: -; v_call: TRBV19; cdr3_length: 12; clone_size: few; cdr3_nt: TGTGCCAGTACCAGGGGAAATCAGCCCCAGCATTTT; cdr3_aa: CASTRGNQPQHF
j_call: TRBJ2-7; d_call: -; v_call: TRBV7-9; cdr3_length: 16; clone_size: -; cdr3_nt: TGTGCCAGCAGCTTCTCCGGCGAGGGGGGTGCCTACGAGCAGTACTTC; cdr3_aa: CASSFSGEGGAYEQYF
j_call: TRBJ1-1; d_call: TRBD1; v_call: TRBV13; cdr3_length: 13; clone_size: once; cdr3_nt: TGTGCCAGCAGACAGGGGGGGAACACTGAAGCTTTCTTT; cdr3_aa: CASRQGGNTEAFF
j_call: TRBJ2-7; d_call: TRBD2; v_call: TRBV29-1; cdr3_length: 17; clone_size: few; cdr3_nt: TGCAGCGTTGTGGGAGGTGCAAGCGGGGCAAGCTCCTACGAGCAGTACTTC; cdr3_aa: CSVVGGASGASSYEQYF
j_call: TRBJ1-5; d_call: -; v_call: TRBV5-4; cdr3_length: 14; clone_size: -; cdr3_nt: TGTGCCAGCAGCTTGGGTTACAGCAATCAGCCCCAGCATTTT; cdr3_aa: CASSLGYSNQPQHF
j_call: TRBJ2-1; d_call: -; v_call: TRBV4-1; cdr3_length: 16; clone_size: few; cdr3_nt: TGCGCCAGCAGCCAAGAATCGGTGAGCTCCTACAATGAGCAGTTCTTC; cdr3_aa: CASSQESVSSYNEQFF
j_call: TRBJ2-7; d_call: -; v_call: TRBV7-9; cdr3_length: 12; clone_size: -; cdr3_nt: TGTGCCAGCAGAACAGGCTCCTACGAGCAGTACTTC; cdr3_aa: CASRTGSYEQYF